Reported below is one T cell receptor (beta chain). This record belongs to a study of Graves' ophthalmopathy and Graves' hyperthyroidism. V was shortened by 6 bases and J by 3 bases, with 17 bases between the two germline ends. Germline V gene sequence: CDR1 SQVTM, CDR2 ANQGSEA. CDR3 size: 14 residues. For repertoire sequencing, the TCR beta CDR3 regions were amplified from RNA transcripts. HTBI primers served in a first-round RT-PCR, which a second-round multiplex PCR followed. TCRdb re-analysed the multiplex PCR reads in MiXCR, keeping a single row per CDR3 protein. The profile shows approximately 1.2 million distinct CDR3 sequences, 35% to 40% of them singletons.

What was sequenced was peripheral blood or thyroid tissue (not recorded which). The receptor was derived from an adult man with Graves' hyperthyroidism. V usage is TRBV29-1 and J usage is TRBJ1-1; D might be TRBD1 (5 bases). CDR3 coding DNA: TGCAGCGTGTCCCCAGGGTTTGGGGACACTGAAGCTTTCTTT. This encodes CSVSPGFGDTEAFF.